What follows describes a single T cell receptor beta chain. Its target is not known. The data originate from a study of CD8+CD57+ T cells in acquired aplastic anemia. Broader study findings: Roughly 31 was the count of CD8+ CDR3 sequences that patients shared with controls.

The CDR3 is 14 amino acids. The V gene end was trimmed by 5 bases and the J gene end by 8 bases; junction bases not matched to a gene: 11. In patients chosen for sequencing, flow cytometry had shown CD8+CD57+ cell expansion. No patient had been given any therapy when blood was sampled. Profiles of TCR beta VDJ and CDR3 were generated from a genomic DNA template. TCRdb processed the reads anew with MiXCR; each CDR3 protein has one entry. The sample lists approximately 190,000 distinct CDR3 sequences, roughly half seen once, with about 9.5% in the top ten. Sequenced material: sorted CD4+, CD8+, or CD8+CD57+ T cells (not recorded which) from PBMCs. This chain links TRBV12-3 or TRBV12-4 with TRBJ1-2; TRBD1 matches 7 bases. The sequence derives from a human donor with aplastic anemia. The CDR3 spells CASSIRQGLVGYTF. The CDR3 nucleotides are TGTGCCAGCAGTATTAGACAGGGTCTAGTCGGCTACACCTTC.